Presented here are 32 T cell receptor beta chains from one specimen sequenced in a study of cytomegalovirus exposure and HLA in healthy donors. The PCR used 60 Vbeta and 13 Jbeta primers. The assay was immunoSEQ multiplex PCR, and TCRdb's table has in-frame clones only and misses some. This table holds 130,000 or so clones, more than 60% found once. Material for sequencing was PBMCs. Source of these receptors: a man between 18 and 29 years old in good health and CMV-seronegative.

V is TRBV6-5 and J is TRBJ1-1; 7 positions match TRBD1. The CDR3 length is 12 residues. Germline-derived CDR1 and CDR2 are MNHEY and SVGAGI. Losses at the gene ends were 6 bases for V and 8 bases for J; bases not matched to a gene: 6. This CDR3 is CASRRQGQEAFF. CDR3 in DNA: TGTGCCAGCAGGAGACAGGGCCAAGAAGCTTTCTTT.

This clone was found a few times. J is TRBJ2-6 and V is TRBV4-3; no clear D gene. Germline CDR1 and CDR2: LGHNA and YSLEER. The CDR3 spans 15 residues. Trimming pared 1 base from V and 2 bases from J, leaving 6 bases between. CDR3 protein: CASSQGAPGANVLTF. CDR3 DNA: TGCGCCAGCAGCCAAGGGGCTCCTGGGGCCAACGTCCTGACTTTC.

J is TRBJ2-3 and V is TRBV28, with D perhaps matching TRBD2 (7 bases). From germline, CDR1 is MDHEN and CDR2 SYDVKM. This CDR3 spans 14 amino acids. Trimming stripped 6 bases from V and 4 bases from J, with 14 bases between. The CDR3: CASSQAGASDTQYF. DNA for the CDR3: TGTGCCAGCAGCCAGGCGGGGGCATCAGATACGCAGTATTTT.

This clone has only a few counts. The rearrangement links TRBV5-1 to TRBJ1-2; D remains ambiguous. The germline CDR1 and CDR2 sequences are SGHRS and YFSETQ. The CDR3 contains 12 residues. V shed 4 bases and J shed 7 bases, with 11 bases lying between them. CDR3 sequence (DNA): TGCGCCAGCAGCCCAGGAGGGCGTGGCTACACCTTC. Its translation: CASSPGGRGYTF.

V gene TRBV5-1 combines with J gene TRBJ1-2; no reliable D call. The length of the CDR3 is 12 residues. Germline V gene lookup returns CDR1 SGHRS and CDR2 YFSETQ. Trimming took 3 bases from V and 8 from J, leaving 11 bases between them. In DNA, the CDR3 is TGCGCCAGCAGCTCAAAGACTGGGGGCTACACCTTC. Translating it yields CASSSKTGGYTF.

Worth noting for this clone: The sample contains more than one DNA sequence encoding this CDR3. J is TRBJ1-3 and V is TRBV20-1; D perhaps matches TRBD1 (5 bases). CDR3 length: 11 residues. CDR1 and CDR2 from the germline V gene are DFQATT and SNEGSKA (reference sequence). The CDR3, as DNA: TGCAGCGTGACAGATGGAAACACCATATATTTT. Protein sequence: CSVTDGNTIYF.

About this clone: The same CDR3 arises from other DNA sequences in this sample as well. The rearrangement uses TRBV25-1 and TRBJ2-7; weak D call: TRBD2 (6 bases). From germline, CDR1 is MGHDK and CDR2 SYGVNS. This CDR3 contains 12 residues. The V gene lost 5 bases and the J gene lost 3 bases, with 8 bases spanning the gap. The CDR3 DNA reads as TGTGCCAGCAGTCTGGGGGGCTACGAGCAGTACTTC. It yields the protein CASSLGGYEQYF.

The chain carries TRBV29-1 and TRBJ2-7; the match to TRBD2 covers 8 bases. Germline V gives CDR1 SQVTM, CDR2 ANQGSEA. The junction had 7 bases not matched to a gene; V was cut back by 3 bases and J by 6 bases. The CDR3 sequence is 13 residues long. The CDR3 sequence: CSVDSGRATEQYF. CDR3 in DNA: TGCAGCGTTGATTCCGGGAGGGCCACCGAGCAGTACTTC.

This sequence joins TRBV4-2 and TRBJ2-7, with TRBD1 identical over 8 bases. Germline CDR1 reads LGHNA; CDR2 reads YNFKEQ. V lost 1 base and J lost 12; bases outside the gene matches: 5. CDR3 length: 12 residues. The CDR3, as DNA: TGTGCCAGCAGCCAAGCGGACAGGGTCCCGTACTTC. This translates into CASSQADRVPYF.

CDR3 nucleotides: TGTGCCAGCAGCCAAGGCGGGACGGCCTCCTACGAGCAGTACTTC. Translated: CASSQGGTASYEQYF. The chain carries TRBV7-2 and TRBJ2-7; D is possibly TRBD2 (6 bases). CDR3 length equals 15 residues. Germline-derived CDR1 and CDR2 are SGHTA and FQGNSA. V was shortened by 5 bases and J by 0 bases, with 14 bases between the two germline ends.

The chain couples TRBV4-1 to TRBJ2-4, with a weak D call TRBD2 (5 bases). Germline CDR1 MGHRA, CDR2 YSYEKL. Deletions cut 4 bases from V and 13 bases from J, with 14 bases between. This CDR3 is 12 amino acids long. CDR3 protein: CASSPLGNPQYF. CDR3 DNA: TGCGCCAGCAGCCCCCTCGGGAACCCCCAGTACTTC.

As regards this clone: Germline is not matched at one junction end, which may reflect a read error. The chain couples TRBV19 to TRBJ1-1; no clear D. The CDR3 is made up of 13 amino acids. Germline assignment: CDR1 LNHDA and CDR2 SQIVND (reference sequence). In DNA, the CDR3 is TGTGCCGGTAGTATCGGCAGTGGGCTTGAAGCTTTCTTT. This codes for CAGSIGSGLEAFF.

A few counts support this clone. The chain is built from TRBV28 and TRBJ1-1, with D tentatively TRBD1 (6 bases). Trimming removed 11 bases at V and 4 bases at J, with 17 bases between. CDR3 length: 13 residues. CDR1 is MDHEN, CDR2 SYDVKM, per germline. Written as DNA, the CDR3 is TGTGCCTCCCTGGAGGGGGGGAGCACTGAAGCTTTCTTT. This translates into CASLEGGSTEAFF.

The genes are TRBV27 and TRBJ1-5; D unresolved. V was pared by 3 bases and J by 0 bases, with 9 bases between. This CDR3 is 15 amino acids long. Germline V CDR1 and CDR2: MNHEY, SMNVEV (reference sequence). CDR3 sequence reads: CASSFAGNSNQPQHF. CDR3 DNA: TGTGCCAGCAGTTTTGCGGGCAATAGCAATCAGCCCCAGCATTTT.

The gene calls are TRBV2 and TRBJ1-1, with D tentatively TRBD1 (5 bases). CDR1 SNHLY and CDR2 FYNNEI come from the germline V gene. Between the trimmed V and J ends, which lost 5 bases and 2 bases, there was a span of 12 bases. The CDR3 loop spans 14 amino acids. The CDR3 nucleotides are TGTGCCAGCAGTACCTCGGGACTTAACACTGAAGCTTTCTTT. Translating gives CASSTSGLNTEAFF.

The rearrangement uses TRBV27 and TRBJ2-7, with a possible D match to TRBD2 (5 bases). CDR3 length: 14 residues. Germline assignment: CDR1 MNHEY and CDR2 SMNVEV (reference sequence). The ends were cut back, 5 bases at V and 4 bases at J, with 15 bases in the middle. The CDR3 DNA is TGTGCCAGCAGTCCCCGCGCACTAGGGTACGAGCAGTACTTC. Its translation is CASSPRALGYEQYF.

The chain joins TRBV28 to TRBJ2-5, with 12 bases fitting TRBD2. The ends lost 8 bases at V and 5 bases at J; junction bases unmatched: 18. The CDR3 is 18 residues long. Germline CDR1 reads MDHEN; CDR2 reads SYDVKM. The CDR3 nucleotides are TGTGCCAGCTCTAGAACTAGCGGGGGGATTGGGGTTTCGGAGACCCAGTACTTC. The encoded protein is CASSRTSGGIGVSETQYF.

V is TRBV30 and J is TRBJ2-5; possibly TRBD2 for D (7 bases). Deletions cut 0 bases from V and 2 bases from J, with 16 bases between. Germline V gene sequence: CDR1 GTSNPN, CDR2 SVGIG (reference sequence). CDR3 length: 16 residues. The CDR3 region has the DNA TGTGCCTGGAGTGTACTCGCGGCGGGGGCTCAAGAGACCCAGTACTTC. Protein: CAWSVLAAGAQETQYF.

The chain links TRBV29-1 to TRBJ1-1, with a possible D match to TRBD1 (6 bases). CDR1 is SQVTM, CDR2 ANQGSEA, per germline. Trimming left V 4 bases short and J 7 bases short, with 19 bases between. The CDR3 is 14 residues long. Here the CDR3 DNA reads TGCAGCGTTGCTCGCGGGGGCGCTCGGTTTGAAGCTTTCTTT. Its translation: CSVARGGARFEAFF.

This chain joins TRBV4-1 and TRBJ2-1, with 7 bases matching TRBD1. Germline loops: CDR1 MGHRA, CDR2 YSYEKL. The CDR3 runs to 15 residues. Trimming took 4 bases from V and 8 from J; bases not matched to a gene: 11. The CDR3 spells CASSPQEDRVHEQFF. The CDR3 nucleotides are TGCGCCAGCAGCCCACAGGAAGACAGGGTTCATGAGCAGTTCTTC.

The chain recombines TRBV27 with TRBJ2-7; perhaps TRBD1 as D (5 bases). Germline CDR1 and CDR2: MNHEY and SMNVEV (reference sequence). This CDR3 has 13 amino acids. Between the trimmed V and J ends, which lost 10 bases and 0 bases, there was a span of 13 bases. The CDR3 DNA follows: TGTGCCACGTCGGCAGGGCCCTCCTACGAGCAGTACTTC. This encodes CATSAGPSYEQYF.

Here the CDR3 reads CASSPPAGGFEQYF. CDR3 nucleotide sequence: TGTGCCAGCAGCCCCCCCGCAGGGGGCTTCGAGCAGTACTTC. This chain uses TRBV9 with TRBJ2-7, with 8 bases aligning to TRBD1. CDR3 length: 14 residues. The V and J ends lost 4 bases and 6 bases, in that order; junction bases with no gene match: 9. The V gene's germline CDR1 is SGDLS and CDR2 YYNGEE.

The chain uses TRBV29-1 and TRBJ2-3; D is perhaps TRBD2 (6 bases). This CDR3 comprises 15 residues. Germline loops: CDR1 SQVTM, CDR2 ANQGSEA. The V and J ends lost 4 bases and 6 bases respectively, with 20 bases between them. This CDR3 is CSVVPGPSVFDTQYF. The CDR3 DNA is TGCAGCGTTGTGCCGGGGCCTAGCGTGTTTGATACGCAGTATTTT.

This chain's CDR3 is CATLKRGFGETQYF. DNA for the CDR3: TGTGCCACCCTGAAAAGGGGGTTCGGAGAGACCCAGTACTTC. The V call is TRBV28, the J call TRBJ2-5; D is possibly TRBD1 (6 bases). The V end lost 10 bases, the J end lost 4 bases, and 19 bases lay between the germline ends. The CDR3 contains 14 residues. CDR1 and CDR2 from the germline V gene are MDHEN and SYDVKM. The full variable domain, completed using reference TRBV28 and TRBJ2-5, is DVKVTQSSRYLVKRTGEKVFLECVQDMDHENMFWYRQDPGLGLRLIYFSYDVKMKEKGDIPEGYSVSREKKERFSLILESASTNQTSMYLCATLKRGFGETQYFGPGTRLLVL.

CDR3 sequence: CASSLLGVGGYTF. The CDR3 DNA sequence: TGTGCCAGCAGTTTACTGGGCGTCGGTGGCTACACCTTC. The genes are TRBV27 and TRBJ1-2; the D is unclear. The CDR3 extends over 13 amino acids. V was cut by 2 bases and J by 7 bases, with 11 bases left in between. The germline V gene has CDR1 MNHEY and CDR2 SMNVEV (reference sequence).

This clone was detected a few times. J is TRBJ2-7 and V is TRBV11-2, with 7 bases lining up with TRBD2. V trimming: 0 bases; J trimming: 4 bases; junction bases outside the gene matches: 15. The CDR3 length is 18 residues. CDR1 and CDR2 (germline): SGHAT, FQNNGV. The CDR3 DNA reads TGTGCCAGCAGCTTAGATCGGGTCGGCGGGAGCGTTGGATACGAGCAGTACTTC. Translated: CASSLDRVGGSVGYEQYF.

This chain joins TRBV5-4 and TRBJ1-2; 10 bases agree with TRBD1. This CDR3 is 16 amino acids long. V dropped 4 bases and J dropped 8; count of bases not matched to a gene: 14. In germline, CDR1 is SGHNT, CDR2 YYREEE (reference sequence). The CDR3 DNA follows: TGTGCCAGCAGCCCCCCCGGGACAGGGGTCGGGGGGGGCTACACCTTC. Translated, it gives CASSPPGTGVGGGYTF.

This sequence joins TRBV6-5 and TRBJ1-4; 8 bases are shared with TRBD1. Germline loops: CDR1 MNHEY, CDR2 SVGAGI. The trim removed 3 bases at V and 6 bases at J, leaving 9 bases unmatched. The CDR3 totals 16 residues. The CDR3, as DNA: TGTGCCAGCAGTTATCGGCAGGGGGCTTTGTATGAAAAACTGTTTTTT. Its protein product is CASSYRQGALYEKLFF.

The J gene is TRBJ2-7, the V gene TRBV7-9, with 11 bases matching TRBD2. Trimming cost V 4 bases and J 4 bases; bases outside gene matches: 3. Germline V gives CDR1 SEHNR, CDR2 FQNEAQ (reference sequence). The CDR3 is 14 amino acids. For the CDR3, the DNA is TGTGCCAGCAGCTCCGGGACTAGCGGTTACGAGCAGTACTTC. It is translated as CASSSGTSGYEQYF.

The J gene is TRBJ2-6, the V gene TRBV10-3; tentatively, D is TRBD2 (5 bases). This CDR3 region has 15 residues. The germline V and J ends were trimmed by 8 bases and 3 bases, with 14 bases remaining between them. Germline values: CDR1 ENHRY, CDR2 SYGVKD. The CDR3 sequence: CAIQSSRVGANVLTF. CDR3 DNA sequence: TGTGCCATCCAGTCTAGCCGGGTTGGGGCCAACGTCCTGACTTTC.

This chain links TRBV5-8 with TRBJ2-5; tentative D call: TRBD2 (7 bases). CDR1 and CDR2 from the germline V gene are SGHTS and YDEGEE. This CDR3 has 16 amino acids. Trimming took 2 bases from V and 0 from J, leaving 14 bases between them. The CDR3 coding sequence is TGTGCCAGCAGCTTCCGACGGGGGGCGAACCAAGAGACCCAGTACTTC. This encodes CASSFRRGANQETQYF.

The chain is built from TRBV18 and TRBJ2-7; D call uncertain. The V end was cut by 3 bases, the J end by 5 bases, with 5 bases between. CDR1 is KGHSH, CDR2 LQKENI, per germline. This CDR3 contains 11 residues. Written as DNA, the CDR3 is TGTGCCAGCTCACCGGGCGACGAGCAGTACTTC. It codes for CASSPGDEQYF. Full variable domain (rest looked up from reference TRBV18 and TRBJ2-7): NAGVMQNPRHLVRRRGQEARLRCSPMKGHSHVYWYRQLPEEGLKFMVYLQKENIIDESGMPKERFSAEFPKEGPSILRIQQVVRGDSAAYFCASSPGDEQYFGPGTRLTVT.